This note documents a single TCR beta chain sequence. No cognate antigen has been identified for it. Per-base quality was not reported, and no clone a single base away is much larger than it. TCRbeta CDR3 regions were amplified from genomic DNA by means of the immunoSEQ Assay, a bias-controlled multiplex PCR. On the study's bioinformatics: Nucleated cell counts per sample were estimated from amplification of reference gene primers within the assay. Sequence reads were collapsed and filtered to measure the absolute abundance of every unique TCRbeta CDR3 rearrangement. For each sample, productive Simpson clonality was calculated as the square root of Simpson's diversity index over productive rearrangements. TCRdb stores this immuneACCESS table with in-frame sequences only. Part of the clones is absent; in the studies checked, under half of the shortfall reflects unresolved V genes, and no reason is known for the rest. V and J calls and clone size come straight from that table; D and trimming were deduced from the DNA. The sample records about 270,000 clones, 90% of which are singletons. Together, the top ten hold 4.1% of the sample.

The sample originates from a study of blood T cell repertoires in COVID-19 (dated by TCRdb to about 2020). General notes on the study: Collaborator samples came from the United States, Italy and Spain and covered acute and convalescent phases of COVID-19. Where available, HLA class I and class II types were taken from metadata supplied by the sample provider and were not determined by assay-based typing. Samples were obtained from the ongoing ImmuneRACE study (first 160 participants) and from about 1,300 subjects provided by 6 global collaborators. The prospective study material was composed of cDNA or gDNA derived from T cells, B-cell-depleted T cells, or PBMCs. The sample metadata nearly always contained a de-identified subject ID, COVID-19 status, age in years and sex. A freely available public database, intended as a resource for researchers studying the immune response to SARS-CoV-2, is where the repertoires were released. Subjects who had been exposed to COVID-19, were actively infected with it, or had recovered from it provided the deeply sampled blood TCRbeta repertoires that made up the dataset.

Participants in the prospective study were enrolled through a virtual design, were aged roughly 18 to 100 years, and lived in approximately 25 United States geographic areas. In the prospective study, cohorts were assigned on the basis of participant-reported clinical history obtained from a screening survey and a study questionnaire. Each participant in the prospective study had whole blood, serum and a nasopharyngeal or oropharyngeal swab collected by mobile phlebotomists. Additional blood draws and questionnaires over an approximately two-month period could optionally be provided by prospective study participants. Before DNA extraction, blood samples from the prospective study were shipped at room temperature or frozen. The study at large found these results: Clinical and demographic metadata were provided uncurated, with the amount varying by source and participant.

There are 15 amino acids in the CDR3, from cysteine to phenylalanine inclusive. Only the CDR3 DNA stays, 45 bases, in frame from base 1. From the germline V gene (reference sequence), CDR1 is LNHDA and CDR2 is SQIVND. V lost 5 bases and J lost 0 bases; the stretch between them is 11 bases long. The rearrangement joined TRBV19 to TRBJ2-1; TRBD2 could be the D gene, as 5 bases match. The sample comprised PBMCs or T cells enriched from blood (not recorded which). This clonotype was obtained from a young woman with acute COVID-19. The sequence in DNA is TGTGCCAGTAGTTCTAGCATGAGCTCCTACAATGAGCAGTTCTTC. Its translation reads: CASSSSMSSYNEQFF.